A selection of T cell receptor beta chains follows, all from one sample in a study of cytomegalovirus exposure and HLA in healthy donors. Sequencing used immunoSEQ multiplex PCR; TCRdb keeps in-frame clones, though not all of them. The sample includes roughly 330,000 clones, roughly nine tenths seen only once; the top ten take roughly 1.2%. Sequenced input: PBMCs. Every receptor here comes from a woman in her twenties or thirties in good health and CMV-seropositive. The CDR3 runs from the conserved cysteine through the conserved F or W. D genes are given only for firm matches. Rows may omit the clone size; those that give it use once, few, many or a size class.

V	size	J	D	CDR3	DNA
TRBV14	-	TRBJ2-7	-	CASSRLDGTFDYEQYF	TGTGCCAGCAGCCGCCTCGATGGGACTTTCGATTACGAGCAGTACTTC
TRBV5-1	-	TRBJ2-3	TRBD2	CASRRGEVDTQYF	TGCGCCAGCCGGCGGGGGGAAGTAGATACGCAGTATTTT
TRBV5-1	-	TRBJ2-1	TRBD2	CASSLRAGALNEQFF	TGCGCCAGCAGCTTGAGGGCGGGAGCTCTGAATGAGCAGTTCTTC
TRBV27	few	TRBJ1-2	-	CASRSGGAVVGYTF	TGTGCCAGCAGATCCGGCGGCGCGGTCGTTGGCTACACCTTC
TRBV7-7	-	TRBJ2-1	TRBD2	CASSSFPGTSYNEQFF	TGTGCCAGCAGCTCGTTTCCCGGGACTAGCTACAATGAGCAGTTCTTC
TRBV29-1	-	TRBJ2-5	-	CSVGGGETQYF	TGCAGCGTTGGTGGAGGCGAGACCCAGTACTTC
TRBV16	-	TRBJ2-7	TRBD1	CASSQSQGEYGEQYF	TGTGCCAGCAGCCAATCCCAGGGGGAGTACGGCGAGCAGTACTTC
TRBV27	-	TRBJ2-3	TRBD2	CASWIGTSGTDTQYF	TGTGCCAGCTGGATCGGGACTAGCGGCACAGATACGCAGTATTTT
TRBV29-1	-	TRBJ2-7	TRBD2	CSVELAGVMYEQYF	TGCAGCGTTGAACTAGCGGGAGTCATGTACGAGCAGTACTTC
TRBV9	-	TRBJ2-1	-	CASSGTGLTQFF	TGTGCCAGCAGCGGTACCGGACTAACTCAGTTCTTC
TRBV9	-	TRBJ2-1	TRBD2	CASSSGSGAYNEQFF	TGTGCCAGCAGCTCCGGGAGCGGGGCCTACAATGAGCAGTTCTTC
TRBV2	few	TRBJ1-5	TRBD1	CASGPTGGYQPQHF	TGTGCCAGCGGACCGACAGGGGGTTATCAGCCCCAGCATTTT
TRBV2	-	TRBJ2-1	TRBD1	CARQGVYEQFF	TGTGCCAGACAGGGGGTTTATGAGCAGTTCTTC
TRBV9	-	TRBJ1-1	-	CASSVGQTNTEAFF	TGTGCCAGCAGCGTAGGACAAACGAACACTGAAGCTTTCTTT
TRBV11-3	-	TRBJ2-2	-	CASSFGLEGSPGGELFF	TGTGCCAGCAGCTTCGGTCTCGAGGGCAGCCCCGGCGGGGAGCTGTTTTTT
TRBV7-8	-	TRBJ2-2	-	CASSLVVLGEWVTGELFF	TGTGCCAGCAGCTTAGTCGTCTTGGGGGAGTGGGTCACCGGGGAGCTGTTTTTT
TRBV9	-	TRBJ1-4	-	CASSPPLDRGKLFF	TGTGCCAGCAGCCCGCCATTGGACAGAGGAAAACTGTTTTTT
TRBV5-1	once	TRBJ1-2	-	CASSFDRPLNYGYTF	TGCGCCAGCAGCTTCGACAGACCCTTGAACTATGGCTACACCTTC
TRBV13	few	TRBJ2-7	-	CASSLLFSGTRDRVHEQYF	TGTGCCAGCAGCTTACTCTTTAGCGGGACGCGGGACAGGGTCCACGAGCAGTACTTC
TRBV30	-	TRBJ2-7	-	CAWSVRDTYEQYF	TGTGCCTGGAGTGTACGGGACACCTACGAGCAGTACTTC
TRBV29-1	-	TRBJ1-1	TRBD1	CSSMGTGVSNTEAFF	TGCAGCTCTATGGGGACAGGGGTTTCGAACACTGAAGCTTTCTTT
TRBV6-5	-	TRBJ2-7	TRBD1	CASSPGGTGSYEQYF	TGTGCCAGCAGTCCTGGTGGGACAGGGTCCTACGAGCAGTACTTC
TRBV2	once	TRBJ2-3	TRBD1	CARQGAADTQYF	TGTGCCAGACAGGGGGCCGCAGATACGCAGTATTTT
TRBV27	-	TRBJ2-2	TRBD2	CASSFRLAGAPLTTGELFF	TGTGCCAGCAGTTTCAGGCTAGCGGGGGCCCCCCTTACCACCGGGGAGCTGTTTTTT
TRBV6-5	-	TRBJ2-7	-	CASSYNFQPAYEQYF	TGTGCCAGCAGTTACAACTTCCAACCAGCCTACGAGCAGTACTTC
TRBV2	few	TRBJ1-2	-	CASTPAYGYTF	TGTGCCAGTACCCCCGCCTATGGCTACACCTTC
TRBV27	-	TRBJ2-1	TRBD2	CASSLGPGTTRPSSYNEQFF	TGTGCCAGCAGTTTAGGGCCTGGGACTACCAGGCCGAGCTCCTACAATGAGCAGTTCTTC
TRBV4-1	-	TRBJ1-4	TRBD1	CASSQGEQGAGFSLFF	TGCGCCAGCAGCCAGGGAGAACAGGGGGCCGGTTTTAGCTTGTTTTTT
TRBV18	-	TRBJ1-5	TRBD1	CASSPRGGASGGSQHF	TGTGCCAGCTCACCCAGGGGGGGGGCCAGCGGTGGGTCCCAGCATTTT
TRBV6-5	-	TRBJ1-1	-	CASSPAGWNTEAFF	TGTGCCAGTTCTCCGGCAGGGTGGAACACTGAAGCTTTCTTT
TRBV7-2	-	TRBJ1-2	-	CASSPDSYGYTF	TGTGCCAGCAGCCCAGACAGCTATGGCTACACCTTC
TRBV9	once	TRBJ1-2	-	CASSVGSDSSYGYTF	TGTGCCAGCAGCGTAGGGTCGGACAGTTCCTATGGCTACACCTTC
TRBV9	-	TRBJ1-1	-	CASSVAAGANTEAFF	TGTGCCAGCAGCGTAGCGGCAGGGGCAAACACTGAAGCTTTCTTT
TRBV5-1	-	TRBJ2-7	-	CASSLAYRTYEQYF	TGCGCCAGCAGCTTGGCCTATCGGACCTACGAGCAGTACTTC
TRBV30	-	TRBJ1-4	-	CAWSVPTGPGEKLFF	TGTGCCTGGAGTGTACCGACAGGCCCCGGTGAAAAACTGTTTTTT
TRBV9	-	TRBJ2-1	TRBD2	CASSVAGEPARERSYNEQFF	TGTGCCAGCAGCGTAGCCGGAGAGCCGGCGCGGGAGCGGTCCTACAATGAGCAGTTCTTC
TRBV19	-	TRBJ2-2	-	CATRHGELFF	TGTGCCACTAGGCACGGGGAGCTGTTTTTT
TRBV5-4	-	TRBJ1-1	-	CASSFRGPTEAFF	TGTGCCAGCAGCTTTCGGGGCCCCACTGAAGCTTTCTTT
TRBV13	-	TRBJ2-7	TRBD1	CASSLERGQGAFHYEQYF	TGTGCCAGCAGCTTAGAGCGGGGACAGGGGGCGTTCCACTACGAGCAGTACTTC
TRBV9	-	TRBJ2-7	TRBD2	CASSETSGGYEQYF	TGTGCCAGCAGCGAGACTAGCGGGGGCTACGAGCAGTACTTC
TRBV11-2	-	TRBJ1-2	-	CASSLTGTHYGYTF	TGTGCCAGCAGCTTAACCGGGACACACTATGGCTACACCTTC
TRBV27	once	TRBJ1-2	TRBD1	CASSVTGTGTRGYTF	TGTGCCAGCAGTGTAACCGGGACAGGGACTAGGGGCTACACCTTC
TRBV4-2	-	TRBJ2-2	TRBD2	CASSQHTSGRGSGELFF	TGTGCCAGCAGCCAGCACACTAGCGGGAGGGGATCCGGGGAGCTGTTTTTT
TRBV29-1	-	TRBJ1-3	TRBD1	CSVGGTGVTGNTIYF	TGCAGCGTAGGCGGGACAGGGGTTACTGGAAACACCATATATTTT
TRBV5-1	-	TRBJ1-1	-	CASSSGTLNTEAFF	TGCGCCAGCAGCTCCGGGACTTTGAACACTGAAGCTTTCTTT
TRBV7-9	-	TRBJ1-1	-	CASSSGANTEAFF	TGTGCCAGCAGCTCGGGGGCGAACACTGAAGCTTTCTTT
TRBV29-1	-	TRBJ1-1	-	CSVEDFMNTEAFF	TGCAGCGTTGAGGACTTCATGAACACTGAAGCTTTCTTT